The text below deals with one T cell receptor (beta chain). The antigen it binds to is not known. No base quality information exists; no much larger clone differs at one position. These data belong to a study of T cells after posttransplantation cyclophosphamide (dated by TCRdb to 2016 to 2017). For the wider study: Using TRB sequencing, the study followed how the T cell repertoire reconstituted after myeloablative bone marrow transplantation in which posttransplantation cyclophosphamide served as GVHD prophylaxis. Antigen receptor sequencing covered samples from a few dozen PTCy-treated patients and approximately 17 of their related bone marrow donors. In 3 patients, up to about 3 additional blood samples taken between 2 and 5.2 years after transplant also underwent TRB sequencing, as did pretransplant blood from 4 patients. Because TRA and TRB clonality were tightly correlated in 8 or 9 samples, subsequent TCR analyses were focused on TRB only. Blood from every one of the roughly 30 PTCy patients who had 1-year posttransplant specimens underwent TRB sequencing. Public TRB sequences were searched against a database of over 3,600 sequences associated with responses to pathogens, tumor antigens, self-antigens and alloantigens. Results and caveats for the whole study, not just this receptor: The TRB repertoires of T cells infiltrating skin or the GI tract showed only limited overlap with the TRB repertoires found in blood. Donor-recipient similarity was low at 1-2 months but increased during the first year, and donor CD8+ memory clones often dominated later blood repertoires. Across about 49 patients, TRB clonality was highly associated with recipient CMV seropositivity and CMV reactivation, and PTCy diversity was similar to diversity in CNI/methotrexate controls.

Related bone marrow donors provided peripheral blood samples on the day of marrow donation. Peripheral blood and bone marrow mononuclear cells were isolated by Ficoll-Hypaque density centrifugation and were cryopreserved. Genomic DNA was used for TRB sequencing, which was performed with the immunoSEQ assay at survey resolution or with the hsTCRB kit. As for the authors' bioinformatics: Initial read processing used immunoSEQ software, and repertoire analyses used the LymphoSeq R package. For each TRB dataset, clonality was calculated as 1 minus normalized Shannon entropy, and the Gini coefficient was computed as well. To infer phenotypes in unsorted samples, TRB sequences from sorted subsets of the recipient or donor were mapped onto the unsorted samples of the same recipient. TCRdb's version of the immuneACCESS table is confined to in-frame rearrangements and falls short of the full clone set. An unresolved V gene accounts for under half of the shortfall where checked; the remainder is of unknown origin. For V, J and clone size, that table is used; D and trimming come from the DNA. This sample gives just over 65,000 clones in total; approximately 92% of them show up just once. The top ten constitute about 3% of the sample.

Sequencing used PBMCs. The TCR sequence derives from a woman aged 30 to 39 in good health and a related stem cell transplant donor.

The nucleotide sequence is given as TGTGCCAGCTGCGGCAGAGATCAGCCCCAGCATTTT. Translated, it reads CASCGRDQPQHF. The chain uses TRBV7-8 and TRBJ1-5, with the D gene too uncertain to name. Reading from cysteine to phenylalanine, the CDR3 counts 12 amino acids. Only the CDR3 DNA is retained, 36 bases long and in frame from the first base. CDR1 and CDR2 are read off the germline V gene as SGHVS and FQNEAQ. The trim is 8 bases for V and 5 bases for J, with a gap of 10 bases between the germline ends.